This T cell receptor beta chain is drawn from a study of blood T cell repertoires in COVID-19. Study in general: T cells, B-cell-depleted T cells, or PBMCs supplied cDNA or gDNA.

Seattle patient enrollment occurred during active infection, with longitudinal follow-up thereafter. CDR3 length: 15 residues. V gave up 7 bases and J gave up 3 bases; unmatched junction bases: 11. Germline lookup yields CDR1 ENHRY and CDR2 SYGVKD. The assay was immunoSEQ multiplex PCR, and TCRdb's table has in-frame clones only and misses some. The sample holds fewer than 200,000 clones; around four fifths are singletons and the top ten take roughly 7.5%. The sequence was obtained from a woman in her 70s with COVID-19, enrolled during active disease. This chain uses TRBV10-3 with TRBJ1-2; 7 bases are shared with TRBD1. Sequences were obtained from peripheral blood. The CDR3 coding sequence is TGTGCCATCACCGACGAGGGCAGGGGGGACTATGGCTACACCTTC. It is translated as CAITDEGRGDYGYTF.